This T cell receptor beta chain was profiled in a study of blood T cell repertoires in COVID-19. Across the whole study: The origin of the acute and convalescent COVID-19 samples was the United States, Italy and Spain. T cells, B-cell-depleted T cells, or PBMCs provided the cDNA or gDNA that served as material.

Original methodology: Amplified reference gene primers provided the basis for estimating nucleated cell counts. The table came from immunoSEQ multiplex PCR; TCRdb's copy has only in-frame clones and leaves some out. V and J calls and clone size are copied from that table; D and trimming were computed from the DNA. This sample has over 150,000 clones; 75% to 95% occur once, and the top ten carry about 0.57%. The CDR3 has 14 amino acids. Per germline, CDR1 DFQATT and CDR2 SNEGSKA (reference sequence). Germline trimming cut 3 bases from V and 1 base from J; bases unmatched to any gene: 4. This clone came up once.

V gene TRBV20-1 combines with J gene TRBJ2-3; 7 bases are shared with TRBD2. The sequencing sample was made of peripheral blood. The clonotype comes from a man aged 50-60 years with acute or convalescent COVID-19. CDR3 amino acids: CSASPAGGTDTQYF. For the CDR3, the DNA is TGCAGTGCTAGTCCCGCGGGGGGCACAGATACGCAGTATTTT.